The 5 T cell receptor beta chains below come from one sample, sequenced in a study of CD8 T cells in Susac syndrome. RNA was extracted with the RNeasy kit, and a quantity of 0.5 to 1 ug was reverse transcribed using random hexamers. TCRdb re-derived calls from the immunoSEQ multiplex PCR reads in MiXCR, one entry per CDR3 protein. The sample gives tens of thousands of distinct CDR3 sequences, 95% to 96% of which show up once; approximately 0.11% is in the top ten. Source material: CD4+ T cells from PBMCs. These receptors came from a human donor with multiple sclerosis.

This clonotype was counted a single time. The chain is built from TRBV12-3 or TRBV12-4 and TRBJ2-1; 9 bases align to TRBD2. J gave up 4 bases and V 8 bases, and 12 bases lay outside the gene matches. The CDR3 has 16 amino acids. CDR3 in DNA: TGTGCCAGCCGTCCCGGGGGGAGCGGGGGGTACAATGAGCAGTTCTTC. This translates into CASRPGGSGGYNEQFF.

This clonotype was found once. The rearrangement joins TRBV20-1 to TRBJ1-2, with D uncertain. Germline CDR1 and CDR2: DFQATT and SNEGSKA (reference sequence). V was trimmed by 4 bases and J by 2 bases, leaving 11 bases between them. CDR3 length: 13 amino acids. The CDR3 nucleotides are TGCAGTGCTATCGGAGGATTGAACTATGGCTACACCTTC. This encodes CSAIGGLNYGYTF.

CDR3 residues: CASSSRDYSYEQYF. The CDR3 region has the DNA TGTGCCAGCAGCTCCCGGGACTATTCCTACGAGCAGTACTTC. The rearrangement links TRBV5-4 to TRBJ2-7; 7 positions agree with TRBD2. Germline V gene lookup returns CDR1 SGHNT and CDR2 YYREEE (reference sequence). V shed 3 bases, J shed 1 base, and the junction held 4 bases outside the gene matches. The CDR3 totals 14 residues. Drawing the rest from reference TRBV5-4 and TRBJ2-7, the complete variable domain is ETGVTQSPTHLIKTRGQQVTLRCSSQSGHNTVSWYQQALGQGPQFIFQYYREEENGRGNFPPRFSGLQFPNYSSELNVNALELDDSALYLCASSSRDYSYEQYFGPGTRLTVT.

The chain is built from TRBV19 and TRBJ2-5; TRBD2 matches 9 bases. This CDR3 contains 14 residues. Germline CDR1 and CDR2: LNHDA and SQIVND (reference sequence). V lost 4 bases, J lost 5 bases, and 5 bases stayed unmatched. The CDR3 is CASSTGTSPETQYF. CDR3 in DNA: TGTGCCAGTAGTACCGGGACTAGCCCCGAGACCCAGTACTTC. Using reference TRBV19 and TRBJ2-5 for the parts outside the CDR3, the full variable domain is DGGITQSPKYLFRKEGQNVTLSCEQNLNHDAMYWYRQDPGQGLRLIYYSQIVNDFQKGDIAEGYSVSREKKESFPLTVTSAQKNPTAFYLCASSTGTSPETQYFGPGTRLLVL.

The chain links TRBV29-1 to TRBJ2-5; 7 bases are a match to TRBD1. The CDR3 extends over 13 amino acids. The V and J ends lost 5 bases and 5 bases, in that order; junction bases with no gene match: 8. Germline assignment: CDR1 SQVTM and CDR2 ANQGSEA. The CDR3 DNA is TGCAGCGTTTTGACAGGGTCACGGGAGACCCAGTACTTC. It is translated as CSVLTGSRETQYF.